The entry that follows covers one T cell receptor beta chain sequence. What it recognizes is unknown. The entry originates in a study of response to subunit inactivated influenza vaccine. Study conclusions and caveats: It was suggested by the authors that few new T cells are recruited by each seasonal influenza vaccination.

This CDR3 comprises 16 residues. The V gene lost 6 bases and the J gene lost 4 bases, with 19 bases spanning the gap. Germline V CDR1 and CDR2: SGHDT, YYEEEE. TCRdb reprocessed the RT-PCR reads via MiXCR and lists one record per CDR3 protein. The sample records some 480,000 distinct CDR3 sequences, over 9.5% being singletons. The gene calls are TRBV5-6 and TRBJ2-2; TRBD1 is a possible D gene (6 bases). The material was PBMCs from blood, obtained about 40 days after vaccination. The clonotype originates from a man aged 50 to 60 who received an inactivated influenza vaccine. The CDR3 bases are TGTGCCAGCAACTCCAGGGGCGGCTGGGGCACCGGGGAGCTGTTTTTT. It yields the protein CASNSRGGWGTGELFF.